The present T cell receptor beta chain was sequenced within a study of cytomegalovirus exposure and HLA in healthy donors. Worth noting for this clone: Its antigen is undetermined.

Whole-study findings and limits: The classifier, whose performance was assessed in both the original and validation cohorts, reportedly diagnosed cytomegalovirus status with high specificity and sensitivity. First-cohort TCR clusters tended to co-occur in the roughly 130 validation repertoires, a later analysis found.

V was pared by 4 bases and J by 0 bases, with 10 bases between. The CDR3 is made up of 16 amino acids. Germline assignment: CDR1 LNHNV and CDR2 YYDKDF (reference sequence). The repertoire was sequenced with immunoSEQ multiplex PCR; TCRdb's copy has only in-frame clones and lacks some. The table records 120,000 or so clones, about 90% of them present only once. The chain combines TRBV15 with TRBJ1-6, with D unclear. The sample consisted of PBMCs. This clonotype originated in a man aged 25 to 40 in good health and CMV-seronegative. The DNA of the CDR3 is TGTGCCACCAGCACACAGAGCTACTCCTATAATTCACCCCTCCACTTT. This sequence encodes CATSTQSYSYNSPLHF.